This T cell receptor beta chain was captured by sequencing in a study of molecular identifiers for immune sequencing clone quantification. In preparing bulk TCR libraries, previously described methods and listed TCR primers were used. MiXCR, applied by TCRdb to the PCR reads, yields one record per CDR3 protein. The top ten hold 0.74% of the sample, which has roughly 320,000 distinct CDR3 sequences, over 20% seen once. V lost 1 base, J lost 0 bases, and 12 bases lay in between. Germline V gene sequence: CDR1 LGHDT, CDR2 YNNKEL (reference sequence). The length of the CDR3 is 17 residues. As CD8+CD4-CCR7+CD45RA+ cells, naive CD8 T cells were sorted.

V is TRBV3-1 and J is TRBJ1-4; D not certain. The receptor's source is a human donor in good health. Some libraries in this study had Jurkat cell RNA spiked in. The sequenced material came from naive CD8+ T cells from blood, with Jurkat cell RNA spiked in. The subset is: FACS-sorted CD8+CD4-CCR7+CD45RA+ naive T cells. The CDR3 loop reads CASSQGPTTATNEKLFF. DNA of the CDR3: TGTGCCAGCAGCCAAGGTCCCACAACCGCAACTAATGAAAAACTGTTTTTT.